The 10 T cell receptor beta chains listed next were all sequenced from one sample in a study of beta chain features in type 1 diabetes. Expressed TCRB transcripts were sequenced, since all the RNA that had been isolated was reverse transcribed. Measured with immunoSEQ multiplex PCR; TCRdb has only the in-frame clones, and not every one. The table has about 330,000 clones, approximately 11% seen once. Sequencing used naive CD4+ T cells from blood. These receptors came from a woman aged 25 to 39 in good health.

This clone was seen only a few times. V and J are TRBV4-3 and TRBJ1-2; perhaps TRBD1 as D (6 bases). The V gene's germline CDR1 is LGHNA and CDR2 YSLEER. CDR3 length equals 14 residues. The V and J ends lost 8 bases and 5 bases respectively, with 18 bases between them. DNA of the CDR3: TGCGCCAGCTCCGTCGAAGGGGGTAATTATGGCTACACCTTC. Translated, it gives CASSVEGGNYGYTF.

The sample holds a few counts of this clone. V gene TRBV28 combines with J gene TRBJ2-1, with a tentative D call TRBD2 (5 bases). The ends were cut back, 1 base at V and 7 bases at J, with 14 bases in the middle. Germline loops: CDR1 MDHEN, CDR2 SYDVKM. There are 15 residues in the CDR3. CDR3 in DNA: TGTGCCAGCAGTTTATCGCAGAGGGCCAGAAATGAGCAGTTCTTC. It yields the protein CASSLSQRARNEQFF.

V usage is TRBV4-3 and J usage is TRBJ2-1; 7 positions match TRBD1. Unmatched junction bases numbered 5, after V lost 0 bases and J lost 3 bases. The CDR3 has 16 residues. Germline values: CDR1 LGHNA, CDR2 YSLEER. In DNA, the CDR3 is TGCGCCAGCAGCCAAGATACAAGACAGGGCTACAATGAGCAGTTCTTC. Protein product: CASSQDTRQGYNEQFF.

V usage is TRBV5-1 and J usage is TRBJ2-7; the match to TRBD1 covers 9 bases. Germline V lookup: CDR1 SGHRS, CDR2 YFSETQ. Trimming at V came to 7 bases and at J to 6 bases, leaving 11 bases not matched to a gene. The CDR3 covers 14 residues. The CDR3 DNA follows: TGCGCCAGCGGCCCTTTAGGGACAGGGACCGAGCAGTACTTC. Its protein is CASGPLGTGTEQYF.

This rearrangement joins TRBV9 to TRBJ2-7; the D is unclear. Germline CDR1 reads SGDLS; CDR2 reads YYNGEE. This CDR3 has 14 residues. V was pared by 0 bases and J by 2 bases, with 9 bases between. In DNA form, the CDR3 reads TGTGCCAGCAGCGTAGATTCTTCCGCCTACGAGCAGTACTTC. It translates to CASSVDSSAYEQYF.

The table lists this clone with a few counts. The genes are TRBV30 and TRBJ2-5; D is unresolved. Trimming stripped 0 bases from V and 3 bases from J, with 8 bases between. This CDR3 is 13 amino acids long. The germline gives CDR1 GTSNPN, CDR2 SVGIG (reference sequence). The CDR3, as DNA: TGTGCCTGGAGTGTACTGATAGAAGAGACCCAGTACTTC. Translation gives CAWSVLIEETQYF.

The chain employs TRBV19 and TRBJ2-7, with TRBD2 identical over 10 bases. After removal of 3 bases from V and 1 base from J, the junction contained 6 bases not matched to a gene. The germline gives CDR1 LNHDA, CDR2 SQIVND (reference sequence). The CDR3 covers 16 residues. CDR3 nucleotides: TGTGCCAGTAGTATGCAATCTAGCGGGAGTTCCTACGAGCAGTACTTC. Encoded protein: CASSMQSSGSSYEQYF.

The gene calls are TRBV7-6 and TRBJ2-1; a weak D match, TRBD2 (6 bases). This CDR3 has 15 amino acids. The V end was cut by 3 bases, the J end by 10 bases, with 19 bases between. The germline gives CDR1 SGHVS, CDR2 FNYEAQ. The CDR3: CASSLPGSGGQEQFF. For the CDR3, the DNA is TGTGCCAGCAGCTTGCCCGGGAGCGGCGGGCAGGAGCAGTTCTTC.

In nucleotides, the CDR3 is TGTGCCAGTGCAGCGGGATCAAGGAATGAGCAGTTCTTC. Its protein product is CASAAGSRNEQFF. The chain links TRBV19 to TRBJ2-1, with 7 bases lining up with TRBD2. V shed 8 bases and J 7 bases; nucleotides not matched to a gene: 8. The germline V gene has CDR1 LNHDA and CDR2 SQIVND (reference sequence). The CDR3 is made up of 13 amino acids.

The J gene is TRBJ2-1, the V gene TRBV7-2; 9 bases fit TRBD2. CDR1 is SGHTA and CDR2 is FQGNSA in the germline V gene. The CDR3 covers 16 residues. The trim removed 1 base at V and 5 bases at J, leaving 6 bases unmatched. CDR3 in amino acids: CASSLVPGLANNEQFF. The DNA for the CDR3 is TGTGCCAGCAGCTTAGTCCCGGGACTAGCTAACAATGAGCAGTTCTTC.